This TCR beta chain was sequenced in a study of T cell responses to AZD1222 COVID-19 vaccine. Points from the study as a whole: The study reported that nearly half of spike-specific TCRs target unmutated variant regions. Across spike, vaccine-associated CD4 TCRs were found, dominant at 160-218 and 743-854.

Clones were sequenced by immunoSEQ multiplex PCR, and TCRdb holds only the in-frame ones, with some missing. The sample yields 150,000 to 170,000 clones, less than 90% seen once. CDR1 SGHNT and CDR2 YYREEE come from the germline V gene (reference sequence). The length of the CDR3 is 15 residues. Deletions cut 3 bases from V and 1 base from J, with 12 bases between. About this clone itself: Its antigen remains unidentified. The same CDR3 arises from other DNA sequences in this sample as well.

This clonotype was obtained from an adult in good health. The material sequenced was peripheral blood, taken on day 0 of MenACWY control vaccination. This chain connects TRBV5-4 to TRBJ2-3; weak D call: TRBD2 (6 bases). This CDR3 is CASSSGGWGTDTQYF. The DNA for the CDR3 is TGTGCCAGCAGCTCCGGGGGTTGGGGCACAGATACGCAGTATTTT.